Described below is a single T cell receptor (beta chain) sequence and its context. The antigen is not known. These data belong to a study of glioma-infiltrating T cells. Study results and limitations: Above-expected tissue-blood divergence occurred in all gliomas, most in low-grade ones. Only very few CDR3 sequences appeared in both tissue and blood.

CDR3 size: 14 residues. Trimming cost V 2 bases and J 6 bases; bases outside gene matches: 7. CDR1 and CDR2 from the germline V gene are SGHDT and YYEEEE. The iRepertoire nested amplicon-rescue multiplex PCR amplified TCR alpha and beta CDR3s from RNA. Input was 100-400 ng of tissue mRNA or PBMC total RNA. TCRdb re-called the multiplex PCR reads with MiXCR, one entry per CDR3 protein. The data contain 150,000 to 200,000 distinct CDR3 sequences, over 25% of them singletons. The receptor comes from a human donor with low-grade glioma or glioblastoma, undergoing nonglioma brain surgery, or in good health (not recorded which). The chain recombines TRBV5-6 with TRBJ1-1; 7 bases agree with TRBD1. Specimen: glioma tissue, nonneoplastic brain tissue, or PBMCs (not recorded which). The CDR3 reads CASSFNRGRAEAFF. The CDR3 region has the DNA TGTGCCAGCAGCTTCAACAGGGGTCGGGCTGAAGCTTTCTTT.